The clone carrying this T cell receptor (beta chain) was picked up one time. Its antigen is unknown. The sample originates from a study of T cell responses to AZD1222 COVID-19 vaccine. The study's findings and limits: When two AZD1222 doses had been given, Spike-specific TCR breadth and depth rose. Mapped onto spike, vaccine-associated CD4 TCRs spanned it and were dominant at 160-218 and 743-854.

Data came from immunoSEQ multiplex PCR; TCRdb stores just in-frame clones and leaves some out. The sample gives over 120,000 clones, around 87% of which show up once; roughly 1.7% is in the top ten. J gave up 5 bases and V 3 bases, and 10 bases lay outside the gene matches. Germline V CDR1 and CDR2: LNHDA, SQIVND (reference sequence). This CDR3 is built from 15 residues. The chain combines TRBV19 with TRBJ2-7; TRBD2 agrees at 7 bases. The receptor was derived from an adult in good health. Sequenced here: peripheral blood, sampled on day 0 of AZD1222 vaccination. The CDR3 DNA follows: TGTGCCAGTAGTATCGGTGCGGGAGTAACCCACGAGCAGTACTTC. This sequence encodes CASSIGAGVTHEQYF.